Given below is one TCR beta chain in context. Generated by immunoSEQ multiplex PCR, the TCRdb table keeps only in-frame clones and is missing some. The sample holds about 330,000 clones, around nine tenths seen once. The data were obtained in a study of blood T cell repertoires in COVID-19. The sample was PBMCs or T cells enriched from blood (not recorded which). This receptor was taken from a woman in her thirties who had recovered from COVID-19.

The CDR3 DNA follows: TGCAGCGTTGATCCCTTCTATGGCTACACCTTC. It codes for CSVDPFYGYTF. The chain is built from TRBV29-1 and TRBJ1-2; D gene uncertain. CDR3 length: 11 amino acids. V lost 3 bases and J lost 4, with 6 bases in between. Germline assignment: CDR1 SQVTM and CDR2 ANQGSEA.